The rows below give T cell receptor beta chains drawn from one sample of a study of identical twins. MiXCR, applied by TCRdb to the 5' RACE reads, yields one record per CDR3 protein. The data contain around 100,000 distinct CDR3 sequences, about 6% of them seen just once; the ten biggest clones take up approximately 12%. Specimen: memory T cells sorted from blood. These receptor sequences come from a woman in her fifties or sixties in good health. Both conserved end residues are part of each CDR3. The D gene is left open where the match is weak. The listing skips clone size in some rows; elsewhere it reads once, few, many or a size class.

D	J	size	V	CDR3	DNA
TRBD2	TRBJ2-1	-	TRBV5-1	CASVSGGRGYNEQFF	TGCGCCAGCGTATCGGGCGGGAGAGGGTACAATGAGCAGTTCTTC
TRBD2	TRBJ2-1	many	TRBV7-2	CASSPPSGAYNEQFF	TGTGCCAGCAGCCCTCCTAGCGGGGCCTACAATGAGCAGTTCTTC
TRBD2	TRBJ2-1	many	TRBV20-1	CSAQPGTSGNEQFF	TGCAGTGCCCAACCCGGGACTAGCGGCAATGAGCAGTTCTTC
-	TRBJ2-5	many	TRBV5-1	CASSLMGGYQETQYF	TGCGCCAGCAGCTTGATGGGGGGCTACCAAGAGACCCAGTACTTC
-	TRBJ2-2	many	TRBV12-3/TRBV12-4	CASSFFGLGTGELFF	TGTGCCAGCAGTTTTTTTGGGCTGGGAACCGGGGAGCTGTTTTTT
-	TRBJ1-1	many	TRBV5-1	CASSAGTGNTEAFF	TGCGCCAGCAGCGCCGGGACCGGGAACACTGAAGCTTTCTTT
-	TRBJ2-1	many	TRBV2	CASSGLSVYNF	TGTGCCAGCAGTGGTCTTAGCGTATATAACTTC
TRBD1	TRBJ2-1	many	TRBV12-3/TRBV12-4	CASSLRDRVVGNEQFF	TGTGCCAGCAGTCTTCGGGACAGGGTGGTGGGCAATGAGCAGTTCTTC
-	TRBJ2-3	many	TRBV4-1	CASSLDRLSTDTQYF	TGCGCCAGCAGCCTCGACAGGCTGAGCACAGATACGCAGTATTTT
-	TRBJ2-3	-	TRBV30	CARRESNTDTQYF	TGTGCCCGGAGGGAGTCTAACACAGATACGCAGTATTTT
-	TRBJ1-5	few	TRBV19	CASTTGTPREPQHF	TGTGCCAGTACCACCGGGACACCTAGGGAGCCCCAGCATTTT